Following are 21 T cell receptor beta chains from one sample sequenced in a study of cytomegalovirus exposure and HLA in healthy donors. Use of 60 Vbeta and 13 Jbeta primers characterized the PCR. Using immunoSEQ multiplex PCR, the repertoire was profiled, and TCRdb retains in-frame clones only, with some absent. In total, the table holds about 58,000 clones. Sequencing was performed on PBMCs. The source is a woman aged 18-29 years in good health and CMV-seronegative.

The chain's CDR3 is CASSLWALQGVYEQYF. The DNA of the CDR3 is TGTGCCAGCAGCTTATGGGCCCTCCAGGGGGTCTACGAGCAGTACTTC. The rearrangement links TRBV7-8 to TRBJ2-7, with 7 bases fitting TRBD1. Germline lookup yields CDR1 SGHVS and CDR2 FQNEAQ. This CDR3 spans 16 amino acids. Unmatched junction bases numbered 10, after V lost 2 bases and J lost 3 bases.

This chain links TRBV6-4 with TRBJ2-1, with 10 bases matching TRBD2. In germline, CDR1 is MRHNA, CDR2 SNTAGT. The V gene end was trimmed by 2 bases and the J gene end by 9 bases; junction bases not matched to a gene: 7. The CDR3 is 15 residues long. CDR3 in DNA: TGTGCCAGCAGTGACCAAGCGGGAGGGGGAGGTGAGCAGTTCTTC. Its protein is CASSDQAGGGGEQFF.

This chain connects TRBV29-1 to TRBJ2-7, with 7 bases fitting TRBD2. This CDR3 contains 16 residues. After removal of 0 bases from V and 2 bases from J, the junction contained 10 bases not matched to a gene. CDR1 is SQVTM and CDR2 is ANQGSEA in the germline V gene. The CDR3: CSVEDWGEGLPYEQYF. In DNA form, the CDR3 reads TGCAGCGTTGAAGATTGGGGGGAGGGCCTTCCCTACGAGCAGTACTTC.

The chain recombines TRBV10-3 with TRBJ2-1; 10 bases fit TRBD2. V lost 5 bases and J lost 7; bases outside the gene matches: 8. The germline gives CDR1 ENHRY, CDR2 SYGVKD. CDR3 length: 15 amino acids. The CDR3 sequence: CAISPSGRATNEQFF. DNA for the CDR3: TGTGCCATCAGTCCGAGCGGGAGGGCCACAAATGAGCAGTTCTTC.

The genes are TRBV18 and TRBJ2-1; D might be TRBD1 (6 bases). The V and J ends lost 2 bases and 3 bases respectively, with 11 bases between them. Germline CDR1 and CDR2: KGHSH and LQKENI. This CDR3 region has 15 residues. CDR3 DNA sequence: TGTGCCAGCTCACCAGGTCAGGGACACTACAATGAGCAGTTCTTC. Amino acid sequence: CASSPGQGHYNEQFF.

The J gene is TRBJ2-3, the V gene TRBV5-4; D not resolved. CDR3 length: 14 residues. Trimming left V 1 base short and J 0 bases short, with 6 bases between. Germline-derived CDR1 and CDR2 are SGHNT and YYREEE (reference sequence). CDR3 residues: CASSLSSSTDTQYF. DNA for the CDR3: TGTGCCAGCAGCTTGTCTAGTAGCACAGATACGCAGTATTTT.

The chain employs TRBV5-4 and TRBJ1-4, with D possibly TRBD1 on 6 matching bases. This CDR3 has 14 amino acids. Germline CDR1 reads SGHNT; CDR2 reads YYREEE (reference sequence). V lost 4 bases and J 8 bases, leaving 15 bases between the germline ends. In nucleotides, the CDR3 is TGTGCCAGCAGCACCAACAGGGAGGGGGAAAAACTGTTTTTT. This codes for CASSTNREGEKLFF.

This chain links TRBV7-2 with TRBJ1-2, with 7 bases lining up with TRBD1. CDR3 length equals 17 residues. Per germline, CDR1 SGHTA and CDR2 FQGNSA. V trimming: 6 bases; J trimming: 4 bases; junction bases outside the gene matches: 17. The CDR3 nucleotides read TGTGCCAGCAGTATGGACCCGAACAGGGGACGGGGCTATGGCTACACCTTC. Translated, it gives CASSMDPNRGRGYGYTF.

This sequence joins TRBV4-1 and TRBJ2-7; 8 nucleotides match TRBD2. CDR1 MGHRA and CDR2 YSYEKL come from the germline V gene. Unmatched junction bases numbered 6, after V lost 1 base and J lost 1 base. This CDR3 contains 16 residues. The chain's CDR3 is CASSQAVASGSYEQYF. CDR3 coding DNA: TGCGCCAGCAGCCAAGCTGTGGCTAGCGGGTCCTACGAGCAGTACTTC.

Notes on this clone: At one end the junction does not follow the germline gene, possibly because of a read error. The V and J genes are TRBV5-1 and TRBJ1-1; 7 bases line up with TRBD1. CDR3 length: 14 amino acids. Germline loops: CDR1 SGHRS, CDR2 YFSETQ. In DNA, the CDR3 is TGCGCCAGCAGCAGGGACAGAATGAACACTGAAGATTTCTTT. This codes for CASSRDRMNTEDFF.

The rearrangement uses TRBV10-3 and TRBJ2-5, with D perhaps TRBD2 (6 bases). V lost 4 bases and J 2 bases, leaving 8 bases between the germline ends. Germline V gives CDR1 ENHRY, CDR2 SYGVKD. The CDR3 spans 13 residues. CDR3 sequence (DNA): TGTGCCATCAGTGCGGGGGTTCAAGAGACCCAGTACTTC. This encodes CAISAGVQETQYF.

V gene TRBV4-2 combines with J gene TRBJ2-7, with TRBD2 matching 11 bases. V shed 0 bases and J 2 bases; nucleotides not matched to a gene: 0. The CDR3 is 15 amino acids. CDR1 and CDR2 from the germline V gene are LGHNA and YNFKEQ. In DNA, the CDR3 is TGTGCCAGCAGCCAAGATAGCGGGGGGGCCTACGAGCAGTACTTC. Translated: CASSQDSGGAYEQYF.

The DNA for the CDR3 is TGCGCCAGCAGCCAAGACAGGGGGCTTGGCTACACCTTC. Translation: CASSQDRGLGYTF. V is TRBV5-1 and J is TRBJ1-2, with TRBD1 identical over 10 bases. Per germline, CDR1 SGHRS and CDR2 YFSETQ. V lost 4 bases to trimming and J lost 7 bases; unmatched junction nucleotides: 4. The CDR3 loop spans 13 amino acids.

This chain uses TRBV6-6 with TRBJ1-2; D gene unclear. Trimming took 5 bases from V and 8 from J, leaving 12 bases between them. The CDR3 loop spans 12 amino acids. Germline CDR1 is MNHNY and CDR2 is SVGAGI (reference sequence). The CDR3 bases are TGTGCCAGCAGTCCCCGCGGGCGGGGCTACACCTTC. This encodes CASSPRGRGYTF.

The rearrangement uses TRBV7-2 and TRBJ2-7; perhaps TRBD2 as D (6 bases). Trimming stripped 5 bases from V and 0 bases from J, with 14 bases between. CDR1 is SGHTA, CDR2 FQGNSA, per germline. The CDR3 is made up of 15 amino acids. The CDR3 protein is CASSIRTTYSYEQYF. The CDR3 bases are TGTGCCAGCAGCATAAGGACTACCTACTCCTACGAGCAGTACTTC.

The V call is TRBV4-2, the J call TRBJ1-5; tentative D call: TRBD1 (6 bases). V lost 3 bases to trimming and J lost 1 base, with 16 bases between them. The CDR3 length is 17 residues. Germline-derived CDR1 and CDR2 are LGHNA and YNFKEQ. CDR3 DNA: TGTGCCAGCAGCCAGTACGGGGGGGCTTTGAGCAATCAGCCCCAGCATTTT. Translating gives CASSQYGGALSNQPQHF.

CDR3 protein: CASRGRGYNEQFF. In DNA, the CDR3 is TGTGCCAGTAGGGGCAGGGGATACAATGAGCAGTTCTTC. This chain links TRBV19 with TRBJ2-1; TRBD1 is a possible D gene (6 bases). V was pared by 6 bases and J by 4 bases, with 10 bases between. CDR3 length: 13 amino acids. Germline CDR1 and CDR2: LNHDA and SQIVND (reference sequence). Supplemented by reference TRBV19 and TRBJ2-1, the full variable domain reads DGGITQSPKYLFRKEGQNVTLSCEQNLNHDAMYWYRQDPGQGLRLIYYSQIVNDFQKGDIAEGYSVSREKKESFPLTVTSAQKNPTAFYLCASRGRGYNEQFFGPGTRLTVL.

This rearrangement joins TRBV5-6 to TRBJ2-7, with TRBD1 matching over 9 bases. This CDR3 has 15 amino acids. The V and J ends lost 0 bases and 7 bases, in that order; junction bases with no gene match: 8. Germline-derived CDR1 and CDR2 are SGHDT and YYEEEE. As DNA, the CDR3 is TGTGCCAGCAGCTTGGCTAGGGACAGGGTACGGGAGCAGTACTTC. As protein: CASSLARDRVREQYF. The full variable domain, with the rest looked up from reference TRBV5-6 and TRBJ2-7, is DAGVTQSPTHLIKTRGQQVTLRCSPKSGHDTVSWYQQALGQGPQFIFQYYEEEERQRGNFPDRFSGHQFPNYSSELNVNALLLGDSALYLCASSLARDRVREQYFGPGTRLTVT.

This rearrangement joins TRBV6-1 to TRBJ2-7, with TRBD2 identical over 7 bases. Per germline, CDR1 MNHNS and CDR2 SASEGT. V trimming: 1 base; J trimming: 4 bases; junction bases outside the gene matches: 7. The CDR3 covers 15 residues. Here the CDR3 reads CASSEEGREWYEQYF. The CDR3 nucleotides read TGTGCCAGCAGTGAAGAAGGGAGGGAGTGGTACGAGCAGTACTTC.

The chain is built from TRBV18 and TRBJ1-1; 8 positions match TRBD1. Germline CDR1 and CDR2: KGHSH and LQKENI. Germline trimming cut 4 bases from V and 0 bases from J; bases unmatched to any gene: 4. The CDR3 extends over 15 amino acids. The CDR3: CASSRQGLMNTEAFF. Here the CDR3 DNA reads TGTGCCAGCTCACGACAGGGGCTTATGAACACTGAAGCTTTCTTT.

The CDR3 sequence: CASTKRLAGEETQYF. CDR3 in DNA: TGTGCCAGCACGAAGAGACTAGCGGGAGAGGAGACCCAGTACTTC. The chain is built from TRBV7-9 and TRBJ2-5; 12 bases are shared with TRBD2. This CDR3 has 15 residues. V was clipped by 7 bases and J by 5 bases; unmatched bases: 8. Germline CDR1 is SEHNR and CDR2 is FQNEAQ (reference sequence).